This T cell receptor (beta chain) was recovered during a study of cytomegalovirus exposure and HLA in healthy donors. From germline, CDR1 is SGHRS and CDR2 YFSETQ. Trimming pared 4 bases from V and 2 bases from J, leaving 18 bases between. The CDR3 is 16 residues long. Primers included in the PCR were 60 Vbeta and 13 Jbeta primers. Produced via immunoSEQ multiplex PCR; TCRdb's table is partial and in-frame only. The sample lists fewer than 250,000 clones, approximately 81% occurring once. Study results and limitations: Most of the CMV-associated TCR beta chains (in a later analysis) appeared to be HLA-restricted. Reportedly, diagnosis of cytomegalovirus status by the classifier showed high specificity and sensitivity.

With respect to this clone: Antigen unknown.

Sequencing was done on a sample of PBMCs. The chain recombines TRBV5-1 with TRBJ2-5; possible D gene TRBD2, 6 bases. This sequence was found in a man aged 25-45 years in good health and CMV-seronegative. DNA for the CDR3: TGCGCCAGCAGCGCCCGCGGGACTGGGGCTCAAGAGACCCAGTACTTC. Protein product: CASSARGTGAQETQYF. Full variable domain (missing parts from reference TRBV5-1 and TRBJ2-5): KAGVTQTPRYLIKTRGQQVTLSCSPISGHRSVSWYQQTPGQGLQFLFEYFSETQRNKGNFPGRFSGRQFSNSRSEMNVSTLELGDSALYLCASSARGTGAQETQYFGPGTRLLVL.